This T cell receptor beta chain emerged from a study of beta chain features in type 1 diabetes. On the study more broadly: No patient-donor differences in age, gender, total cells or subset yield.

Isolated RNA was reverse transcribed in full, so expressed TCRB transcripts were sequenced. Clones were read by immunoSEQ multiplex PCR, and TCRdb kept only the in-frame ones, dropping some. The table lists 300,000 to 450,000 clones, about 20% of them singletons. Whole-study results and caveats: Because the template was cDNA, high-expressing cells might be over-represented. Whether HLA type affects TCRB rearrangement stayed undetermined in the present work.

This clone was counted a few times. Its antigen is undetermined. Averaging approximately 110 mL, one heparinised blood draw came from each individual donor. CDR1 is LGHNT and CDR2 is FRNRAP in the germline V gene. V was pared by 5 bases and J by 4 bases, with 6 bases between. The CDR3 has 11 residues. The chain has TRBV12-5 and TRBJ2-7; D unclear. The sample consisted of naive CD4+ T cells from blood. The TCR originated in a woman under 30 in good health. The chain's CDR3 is CASGQKYEQYF. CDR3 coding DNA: TGTGCTAGTGGTCAAAAATACGAGCAGTACTTC.